The rows below give T cell receptor beta chains drawn from one sample of a study of T cells in localized non-small cell lung cancer. Data came from immunoSEQ multiplex PCR; TCRdb stores just in-frame clones and leaves some out. The table has tens of thousands of clones, less than 85% seen once; the top ten hold 1% to 1.5%. The material was peripheral blood, obtained before any cancer treatment. All receptors come from an older female donor with stage I lung adenocarcinoma. Each CDR3 is given with its conserved first and last residue. Each record gives: V gene, J gene, clone size, CDR3 protein. Clone size is shown for a subset of rows, as once, few, many or a class of expanded clone.

TRBV19,TRBJ2-5,-,CASSPVGETQYF
TRBV4-1,TRBJ1-2,once,CASSQVQTDNYGYTF
TRBV7-2,TRBJ2-7,-,CASSPLSRSSYEQYF
TRBV21-1,TRBJ2-1,-,CAREVAGPYNEQFF
TRBV7-7,TRBJ2-5,few,CASSLDREETQYF
TRBV19,TRBJ2-5,-,CASTMPGSVAQYF
TRBV7-6,TRBJ2-4,-,CASSLFAGSGQRGAENIQYF
TRBV13,TRBJ2-3,-,CASSLVTDTQYF
TRBV2,TRBJ2-2,-,CAPEGGLAGGPTGELFF
TRBV4-3,TRBJ1-2,-,CASSQDLARDTGYGYTF
TRBV6-5,TRBJ2-1,-,CASSSRSGGVYNEQFF
TRBV6-5,TRBJ1-2,-,CASREVDRGGYTF
TRBV5-4,TRBJ2-1,-,CASSFRGGAYNEQFF
TRBV6-1,TRBJ2-7,-,CASSELSGTGPYEQYF
TRBV19,TRBJ2-1,-,CASSIGGLWENTYNEQFF
TRBV7-8,TRBJ1-5,-,CASSLLGRYSNQPQHF
TRBV5-1,TRBJ1-4,-,CASSLQGAEEKLFF
TRBV6-5,TRBJ1-1,-,CASFDSSEAFF
TRBV6-6,TRBJ1-3,-,CASSYLVGGNTIYF
TRBV19,TRBJ2-5,-,CASSLPGAQETQYF
TRBV29-1,TRBJ1-2,-,CSVRPGRAYGYTF
TRBV5-4,TRBJ2-1,-,CASSLEGYYNEQFF
TRBV7-8,TRBJ2-2,-,CASSRTGTENTGELFF
TRBV5-1,TRBJ2-5,-,CASSLGTELSETQYF
TRBV19,TRBJ2-7,-,CASSIDGGTVSYEQYF
TRBV11-1,TRBJ1-1,-,CASSRTGGRQNTEAFF
TRBV10-2,TRBJ2-1,-,CASHFRAGADNEQFF
TRBV27,TRBJ2-7,-,CASSSMDSTYEQYF
TRBV7-9,TRBJ1-2,-,CASSLNGYTF
TRBV5-1,TRBJ2-3,-,CASQRGGSTDTQYF
TRBV21-1,TRBJ1-5,-,CASSTGLIVSQSQHF
TRBV28,TRBJ2-1,once,CASMGGRAPDEQFF
TRBV2,TRBJ2-5,-,CASISTGGVAQYF
TRBV27,TRBJ2-2,few,CASSPGNTGELFF
TRBV18,TRBJ1-1,-,CASSPGQAEAFF
TRBV5-6,TRBJ1-1,once,CASSWGTLINTEAFF
TRBV5-1,TRBJ2-7,once,CASSLLSWVNYEQYF
TRBV5-1,TRBJ2-3,few,CASHRGQGLLSGTDTQYF
TRBV7-9,TRBJ1-1,-,CASSFAGQGVTEAFF
TRBV7-6,TRBJ1-6,few,CASSLQGYSPLHF